This T cell receptor (beta chain) was recorded in a study of cytomegalovirus exposure and HLA in healthy donors (dated by TCRdb to about 2017). Study-wide context: An earlier analysis of some 500 of the donors reported about 250 Gb of sequence data and about 100 million unique TCR beta sequences from about 180 million T cells. The study used immunosequencing to profile the T cell repertoires of some 600 subjects and linked those repertoires to cytomegalovirus serostatus. Typing coverage varied by locus: roughly 629-630 donors for A, B, C, DRB1 and DQB1; roughly 520 for DQA1; around 570 for DPA1; some 470 for DPB1. The genetic ancestry cluster associated with self-reported Caucasian donors included 81% of the approximately 400 genotyped donors. An earlier analysis of 450 to 750 of the donors used high-throughput TCR beta sequencing to judge whether each TCR beta V gene segment behaved as functional or pseudogenic. A later genetic analysis used genome-wide SNP genotypes for about 65% of the 666 donors, treating that subset as a discovery cohort. The study aimed to test whether cataloging public T cell receptors could reveal signatures of past pathogen exposure. In the later analysis, no new phenotypic data were used to find candidate immune exposures; instead, reliance was placed on TCR beta sequences and their occurrence across donors. Roughly five DR-DQ haplotypes were handled as single units for association and clustering because linkage in the cohort was strong. Besides the first cohort of 666 subjects, a separate validation cohort made up of over a hundred different subjects was used. HLA typing included class I and class II loci at four-digit resolution. An early release covering roughly 600 HLA-typed donors comprised about 290 gigabases of sequencing data and tens of millions of unique TCR sequences. Across roughly 420 genotyped donors of the cohort, an average of roughly 250,000 unique TCR beta nucleotide sequences per donor were sequenced, and roughly 20% of those sequences were non-productive. Donor age, sex, ethnicity and CMV serostatus were compiled alongside the repertoire data. To predict cytomegalovirus infection status, the study combined high-throughput TCR immunosequencing, statistical association of individual TCRs with disease status, and machine learning. All discovery cohort repertoires had been generated using a single sequencing platform. A later analysis re-examined previously published TCR beta repertoires from about 700 donors and added high-resolution HLA genotyping to investigate patterns of TCR occurrence. Points the paper makes about the study in general: In vitro tests confirmed that a few of the cytomegalovirus-associated TCR beta chains recognize cytomegalovirus antigens. A cluster of highly shared sequence variants was judged likely to represent a technical artifact of the sequencing pipeline. Assigning TCR associations to individual alleles was difficult when HLA alleles, especially DR and DQ, strongly co-occurred. A further reported finding was that TCR beta sequences accurately predicted the HLA-A and HLA-B alleles for most subjects in the first cohort. An association between a missense DCLRE1C variant and V-gene and J-gene trimming of TCR beta chains was found in a later genetic analysis and replicated in an independent cohort. The classifier was reported to diagnose cytomegalovirus status with high specificity and sensitivity in both the original cohort and the validation cohort. In a later genetic analysis, fewer N-insertions in productive TCRs were reported among donors in an Asian-associated ancestry cluster than the roughly 700-donor mean. Only TCR beta chains were sequenced in this cohort, and the absence of alpha or paired-chain data limited detectable features. Sequencing depth was assumed to be roughly uniform across donors in the presence/absence analyses, though that assumption may not hold. A total of fewer than 200 TCR beta chains were listed by the study as associated with cytomegalovirus. Linkage disequilibrium might explain the correlated functional status among segregating V segments, but an unknown experimental factor could not be ruled out. Because the 87-base-pair reads could not distinguish some IMGT-functional V segments, including TRBV6-2 and TRBV6-3, those segments were excluded. According to the authors, the approach could potentially be generalized to other disease states and immunological phenotypes. A later analysis associated approximately 17,000 TCR beta sequences with specific HLA alleles at a false discovery rate of 0.05. The earlier analysis of approximately 590 of the donors excluded approximately 15 rarely observed V segments, including chromosome 9 orphons, because counts were too low. CMV serostatus was the only immune exposure information available for the cohort. Several of the top co-occurrence clusters appeared to be linked to parvovirus B19, influenza, CMV and Epstein-Barr virus, according to a later analysis. Because HLA typing was missing for some donors at each locus, association tests included only the typed subset. Most TCR sequences were seen in very few donors, while some public TCRs were found in many individuals. Most CMV-associated TCR beta chains appeared to be HLA-restricted in a later analysis, and the HLA associations seemed to be driven largely by CMV exposure. Broadly in line with IMGT annotations, most TCR beta V segments showed up in productive rearrangements about 87% or about 30% of the time in an earlier analysis of approximately 640 of the donors. In a later analysis, TCR association rates were found to vary across HLA loci, with the most associated TCRs seen for DRB1 alleles and the fewest for HLA-C alleles. Compared with equally common non-associated chains, HLA-associated TCR beta chains in a later analysis were more clonally expanded and had lower generation probabilities.

Library method: the immunoSEQ multiplex PCR assay. A mixture of 60 forward primers for TCR Vbeta segments and 13 reverse primers for TCR Jbeta segments was used in the multiplex PCR. The CDR3 region of rearranged TCR beta genes was amplified from genomic DNA with a multiplex PCR assay. The Illumina HiSeq System was used to sequence the amplified TCR beta libraries as 87-base-pair reads. The paper's data handling went like this. A later analysis counted approximately 76 million unique TCR beta chains across the 550 to 800 repertoires, and 9 million to 14 million of these chains were shared by at least two donors. Raw reads were error-corrected and collapsed into unique sequences by a nearest-neighbor algorithm in which closely related sequences were merged to remove PCR and sequencing errors. V, D and J gene segments were assigned by aligning CDR3 sequences to IMGT reference sequences. For a sequence to be retained, a match of at least six nucleotides to both a V gene segment and a J gene segment was required. Rearrangements were called productive when the CDR3 lacked stop codons and stayed in frame with V and J; all others were non-productive. CDR3 was defined according to IMGT convention as the region running from the second conserved V-encoded cysteine to the conserved J-encoded phenylalanine. In an earlier analysis of more than 550 of the donors, sequences lacking an unambiguous match to a single V gene segment were excluded. In an earlier analysis of some 590 of the donors, a V segment was called functional when productive rearrangements were above 56.7%, and segregating when the standard deviation between donors exceeded 5%. A statistical classification framework was built for diagnosing cytomegalovirus status from the catalog of TCR beta chain sequences. In a later analysis, TCR nucleotide sequences were compared against IMGT/GENE-DB human TR gene sequences so that V and J genes could be assigned. A later analysis assigned CDR3 sequences and most-parsimonious VDJ recombination scenarios with the TCRdist pipeline. In a later analysis, each TCR beta chain was defined by its CDR3 amino acid sequence together with its V-gene family, and reads without a unique V-gene family were excluded. As a way to deal with suspected cross-contamination and a sequencing artifact, a later analysis dropped roughly 620 nucleotide sequences that were highly shared and had low generation probability. For each public chain, a later analysis derived a clonal expansion index from normalized ranks of inferred template counts within each repertoire. In a later analysis, generation probabilities were computed with a VDJ recombination model fitted to out-of-frame rearrangements, and the resulting probabilities were checked against IGoR. In a later analysis, hypergeometric tests were used to score TCR-TCR, TCR-HLA and TCR-CMV co-occurrence, with a repertoire-size bias correction applied to TCR pairs. In a later analysis, false discovery rates were estimated by permuting HLA or CMV assignments 20 times. A later analysis grouped co-occurring TCRs with DBSCAN, adding TCRdist sequence similarity when clustering within HLA-allele-positive subsets. For co-occurrence clustering, repertoires with fewer than 30,000 or more than 120,000 public chains were excluded, along with about five repertoires with anomalous nucleotide sharing. TCRdb holds this immuneACCESS table with in-frame rearrangements only. Some clones are missing; in checked studies, unresolved V genes explain under half, and the rest has no known cause. V and J calls and clone size are copied from that table; D and trimming were computed from the DNA. Recorded for this sample are hundreds of thousands of clones; around nine tenths of them occurred a single time. The ten largest clones take up 1% of the sample.

The cohort was made up of 666 healthy bone marrow donors. All cohort members were sampled while nominally healthy, although unrecorded immune exposures were likely present. The donor was CMV seronegative and was included in the group of under 450 seronegative cohort members. A peripheral blood sample was collected from each donor, and TCR beta sequencing was performed on peripheral blood mononuclear cells. Genomic DNA was extracted from the blood cell samples with the Qiagen DNeasy Blood Extraction Kit. This clone has only one observation. What antigen it recognizes has not been identified. No qualities accompany the bases; no much larger clone lies one base away. Reading the germline V gene gives CDR1 SGHTA and CDR2 FQGNSA. The CDR3 covers 15 residues, taking in both the cysteine and the phenylalanine. Of all the DNA, just the CDR3 is kept, 45 bases in frame from base 1. Germline trimming amounts to 5 bases on V and 5 bases on J, with 9 as the count of junction bases outside the gene matches.

Sequencing used PBMCs. The source is a woman aged 18-29 years in good health and CMV-seronegative. The chain employs TRBV7-2 and TRBJ1-2, and TRBD1 matches 9 of the central bases. The DNA sequence reads TGTGCCAGCAGCCCGGGGACAGGGCCCGAGTATGGCTACACCTTC. Translated, this is CASSPGTGPEYGYTF.